In this sample, the clone carrying this TCR beta chain turned up a few times. Its antigen remains unidentified. This CDR3 contains 12 residues. From germline, CDR1 is SNHLY and CDR2 FYNNEI. Trimming left V 7 bases short and J 7 bases short, with 11 bases between. This sample was taken from a study of vaccination and CD4 T cells after COVID-19. The study, taken as a whole, reports: Convalescent patients' clones that were vaccine-specific were spike mono-reactive in 304 of 307 cases.

Scientists ran DNA taken from cultured CD4+ T cells through the Oncomine TCR Beta short-read assay for sequencing. A single record per CDR3 protein comes from TCRdb applying MiXCR to the PCR reads. This sample has about 15,000 distinct CDR3 sequences; around 53% occur once, and the top ten carry approximately 12%. The treatment is: approximately 9-day PBMC culture with coronavirus spike peptide pools or control peptides (ViraFEST assay). This clonotype was obtained from a human donor who had recovered from COVID-19. This chain joins TRBV2 and TRBJ1-5, with unresolved D. Sequencing input: CD4+ T cells from blood, cultured in vitro. DNA of the CDR3: TGTGCCAGCACCGGGTTGTCGCAGCCCCAGCATTTT. Amino acids: CASTGLSQPQHF.